These 8 T cell receptor beta chains share one sample of origin, sequenced in a study of tumor and adjacent non-tumor tissue in lung cancer. TCRbeta libraries were built with three rounds of nested PCR, modified from ARM-PCR. TCRdb independently ran MiXCR on the multiplex PCR reads; one entry per CDR3 protein. The sample yields about 48,000 distinct CDR3 sequences, about two thirds seen once. This sample's RNA came from whole unsorted tissue. More than 3 cm separated this lung sample from the edge of the tumor. The specimen was distant non-tumor lung tissue. These receptors came from a woman in her 70s with non-small cell lung cancer.

Concerning this clonotype itself: Here the CDR3 omits its conserved ending phenylalanine or tryptophan, so a read error is the likely source. In DNA form, the CDR3 reads TGCGCCAGCAGCCAAGTGTGTCAGGGTGTTGACACTGAAGCTTTCTCT. Translation gives CASSQVCQGVDTEAFS. This chain joins TRBV4-1 and TRBJ1-1; tentatively, D is TRBD1 (5 bases). Looked up from germline, CDR1 is MGHRA and CDR2 is YSYEKL. Between the trimmed V and J ends, which lost 1 base and 3 bases, there was a span of 15 bases. This CDR3 region has 16 residues.

Turning to this clonotype: Sequence at one end of the junction differs from germline and may be a read error. The rearrangement joins TRBV11-1 to TRBJ1-2; D gene uncertain. CDR1 and CDR2 from the germline V gene are SGHAT and FQDESV (reference sequence). The CDR3 is 14 amino acids. This CDR3 is CASSHSGVGYGYNF. CDR3 coding DNA: TGTGCCAGCAGTCATTCTGGAGTTGGCTATGGATACAACTTC.

The V call is TRBV11-3, the J call TRBJ2-7, with D maybe TRBD2 (7 bases). The CDR3 is 15 amino acids. Trimming took off 2 bases at V and 7 bases at J, with 18 bases between the two ends. Germline values: CDR1 SGHNT, CDR2 YENEEA. In DNA, the CDR3 is TGTGCCAGCAGCTTATCAGGGGCCCTAGCGGTGGAGCAGTACTTC. Protein: CASSLSGALAVEQYF.

J is TRBJ2-7 and V is TRBV29-1, with 11 bases lining up with TRBD1. The CDR3 extends over 13 amino acids. The germline gives CDR1 SQVTM, CDR2 ANQGSEA. CDR3 nucleotides: TGCACCATGGCCAGGACAGGGGGCGGCGAGCAGTACTTC. Its protein product is CTMARTGGGEQYF.

Points on this clonotype: A read error may explain this, as a much larger clone is one base away. The chain uses TRBV5-8 and TRBJ2-1; D may be TRBD1 or TRBD2 (5 bases each). With 10 bases removed from V and 9 bases from J, the gap between germline ends came to 26 bases. Per the germline V gene, CDR1 is SGHTS and CDR2 is YDEGEE. The CDR3 runs to 15 residues. The CDR3 sequence: CACNRAGTRSGEQFF. The DNA for the CDR3 is TGTGCCTGCAACAGAGCAGGGACCAGGTCCGGTGAGCAGTTCTTC.

Regarding this clonotype: One end of the junction varies from germline; a read error may be responsible. J is TRBJ2-7 and V is TRBV11-2, with TRBD1 matching 8 bases. Germline values: CDR1 SGHAT, CDR2 FQNNGV. The CDR3 is 15 amino acids. The CDR3: CACSLTGQGASEQYF. The CDR3 region has the DNA TGTGCCTGCAGCTTAACTGGCCAGGGGGCGAGCGAGCAGTACTTC. Supplemented by reference TRBV11-2 and TRBJ2-7, the full variable domain reads EAGVAQSPRYKIIEKRQSVAFWCNPISGHATLYWYQQILGQGPKLLIQFQNNGVVDDSQLPKDRFSAERLKGVDSTLKIQPAKLEDSAVYLCACSLTGQGASEQYFGPGTRLTVT.

As to this clonotype: One end of the junction varies from germline; a read error may be responsible. CDR3 in amino acids: CASSQDWATNAGELFF. DNA of the CDR3: TGCGCCAGCAGTCAAGATTGGGCCACGAACGCCGGGGAGCTGTTTTTC. The J gene is TRBJ2-2, the V gene TRBV4-2; tentative D call: TRBD2 (5 bases). CDR3 length: 16 amino acids. Germline assignment: CDR1 LGHNA and CDR2 YNFKEQ.

On this clonotype: An end of the junction does not agree with germline; a read error may underlie this. V is TRBV10-3 and J is TRBJ2-1, with 10 bases identical to TRBD1. The germline gives CDR1 ENHRY, CDR2 SYGVKD. The CDR3 is 17 amino acids. The CDR3 sequence is CVIRNDGGTGAFNEQFF. In DNA form, the CDR3 reads TGTGTCATCAGAAATGACGGAGGGACAGGGGCCTTCAATGAGCAGTTCTTC.